Listed below are T cell receptor beta chains from one sample, sequenced in a study of blood T cell repertoires in COVID-19. Some clones are missing from TCRdb's copy, which holds only in-frame ones; the method was immunoSEQ multiplex PCR. The sample has some 83,000 clones, about 87% seen once; the top ten hold roughly 0.51%. The specimen was peripheral blood. The receptors here all came from a man aged 60 to 75 with acute or convalescent COVID-19. The CDR3 runs from the conserved cysteine through the conserved F or W. A D gene is named only where the DNA matches it firmly. Clone size is shown for a subset of rows, as once, few, many or a class of expanded clone.

cdr3_aa: CASTLTGAGSTDTQYF; cdr3_nt: TGTGCCAGTACCCTTACAGGGGCGGGATCGACAGATACGCAGTATTTT; v_call: TRBV19; j_call: TRBJ2-3; clone_size: -; d_call: -
cdr3_aa: CASTYTSGIDEQYF; cdr3_nt: TGCGCCAGCACTTACACTAGCGGGATCGACGAGCAGTACTTC; v_call: TRBV5-1; j_call: TRBJ2-7; clone_size: -; d_call: TRBD2
cdr3_aa: CASRNVGAQYGYTF; cdr3_nt: TGTGCCAGCAGAAACGTGGGGGCGCAGTATGGCTACACCTTC; v_call: TRBV6-5; j_call: TRBJ1-2; clone_size: -; d_call: -
cdr3_aa: CASSQVPTADYEQYF; cdr3_nt: TGCGCCAGCAGCCAAGTTCCCACTGCCGACTACGAGCAGTACTTC; v_call: TRBV4-1; j_call: TRBJ2-7; clone_size: -; d_call: -
cdr3_aa: CASSDARFEAFF; cdr3_nt: TGTGCCAGCAGCGATGCCAGGTTTGAAGCTTTCTTT; v_call: TRBV11-3; j_call: TRBJ1-1; clone_size: once; d_call: -
cdr3_aa: CASSYSLATGEKLFF; cdr3_nt: TGTGCCAGCAGTTACTCCCTCGCTACGGGTGAAAAACTGTTTTTT; v_call: TRBV6-5; j_call: TRBJ1-4; clone_size: -; d_call: -
cdr3_aa: CASSMDRSYEQYF; cdr3_nt: TGTGCCAGCAGTATGGACAGGAGCTACGAGCAGTACTTC; v_call: TRBV6-5; j_call: TRBJ2-7; clone_size: -; d_call: TRBD1
cdr3_aa: CASSVGDRWLAKNIQYF; cdr3_nt: TGTGCCAGCAGCGTAGGGGACAGATGGCTAGCCAAAAACATTCAGTACTTC; v_call: TRBV9; j_call: TRBJ2-4; clone_size: -; d_call: TRBD1
cdr3_aa: CASSISDSLIQYF; cdr3_nt: TGTGCCAGCAGCATATCGGACAGCCTCATTCAGTACTTC; v_call: TRBV12-3/TRBV12-4; j_call: TRBJ2-4; clone_size: -; d_call: -
cdr3_aa: CASSPGGGPDTQYF; cdr3_nt: TGTGCCAGCAGCCCCGGAGGGGGCCCAGATACGCAGTATTTT; v_call: TRBV11-2; j_call: TRBJ2-3; clone_size: few; d_call: -
cdr3_aa: CASSQGQDNSPLHF; cdr3_nt: TGTGCCAGCAGCCAGGGGCAGGATAATTCACCCCTCCACTTT; v_call: TRBV3-1/TRBV3-2; j_call: TRBJ1-6; clone_size: -; d_call: -
cdr3_aa: CASSYSNPVHNSPLHF; cdr3_nt: TGTGCCAGCAGTTACTCTAACCCAGTCCATAATTCACCCCTCCACTTT; v_call: TRBV6-5; j_call: TRBJ1-6; clone_size: few; d_call: -
cdr3_aa: CASSPRQGSYEQYF; cdr3_nt: TGCGCCAGCAGCCCTAGACAGGGATCCTACGAGCAGTACTTC; v_call: TRBV5-1; j_call: TRBJ2-7; clone_size: -; d_call: TRBD1
cdr3_aa: CASRTSGGRNTEAFF; cdr3_nt: TGTGCCAGCAGGACCTCGGGGGGCAGGAACACTGAAGCTTTCTTT; v_call: TRBV6-6; j_call: TRBJ1-1; clone_size: -; d_call: -
cdr3_aa: CASSESVADDRDTQYF; cdr3_nt: TGTGCCAGCAGTGAATCAGTTGCGGACGACAGGGATACGCAGTATTTT; v_call: TRBV2; j_call: TRBJ2-3; clone_size: -; d_call: -
cdr3_aa: CASSHGQYNEQFF; cdr3_nt: TGTGCCAGCAGCCACGGACAGTACAATGAGCAGTTCTTC; v_call: TRBV7-9; j_call: TRBJ2-1; clone_size: once; d_call: -
cdr3_aa: CASSPISGSYNEQFF; cdr3_nt: TGTGCCAGCAGCCCGATTAGCGGCTCCTACAATGAGCAGTTCTTC; v_call: TRBV14; j_call: TRBJ2-1; clone_size: once; d_call: -
cdr3_aa: CASSINRGVMTEAFF; cdr3_nt: TGTGCCAGTAGTATAAACAGGGGTGTGATGACTGAAGCTTTCTTT; v_call: TRBV19; j_call: TRBJ1-1; clone_size: -; d_call: TRBD1
cdr3_aa: CASSQRTISSGELFF; cdr3_nt: TGTGCCAGCAGCCAACGGACTATCAGCTCCGGGGAGCTGTTTTTT; v_call: TRBV3-1/TRBV3-2; j_call: TRBJ2-2; clone_size: -; d_call: -
cdr3_aa: CASSEGGAGANVLTF; cdr3_nt: TGTGCCAGCAGCGAGGGAGGGGCTGGGGCCAACGTCCTGACTTTC; v_call: TRBV9; j_call: TRBJ2-6; clone_size: -; d_call: TRBD2
cdr3_aa: CASSLHPYEQYF; cdr3_nt: TGCGCCAGCAGCTTACACCCCTACGAGCAGTACTTC; v_call: TRBV5-1; j_call: TRBJ2-7; clone_size: -; d_call: -
cdr3_aa: CASSRQGLMNTEAFF; cdr3_nt: TGTGCCAGCAGCCGACAGGGACTCATGAACACTGAAGCTTTCTTT; v_call: TRBV6-5; j_call: TRBJ1-1; clone_size: few; d_call: TRBD1
cdr3_aa: CASSYKWDLSSGNTIYF; cdr3_nt: TGTGCCAGCAGCTATAAATGGGACTTGAGCTCTGGAAACACCATATATTTT; v_call: TRBV5-6; j_call: TRBJ1-3; clone_size: -; d_call: -
cdr3_aa: CASSQWQGETQYF; cdr3_nt: TGCGCCAGCAGCCAATGGCAGGGGGAGACCCAGTACTTC; v_call: TRBV4-1; j_call: TRBJ2-5; clone_size: -; d_call: -
cdr3_aa: CASSLGGGGPYEQYF; cdr3_nt: TGTGCCAGCAGCTTAGGAGGAGGGGGCCCTTACGAGCAGTACTTC; v_call: TRBV11-3; j_call: TRBJ2-7; clone_size: -; d_call: -
cdr3_aa: CASSLAEQGLTEAFF; cdr3_nt: TGTGCCAGCAGCTTGGCTGAACAGGGGCTCACTGAAGCTTTCTTT; v_call: TRBV5-4; j_call: TRBJ1-1; clone_size: -; d_call: TRBD1
cdr3_aa: CASRTSGLSYEQYF; cdr3_nt: TGTGCCAGCCGAACTAGCGGCCTCTCCTACGAGCAGTACTTC; v_call: TRBV27; j_call: TRBJ2-7; clone_size: -; d_call: TRBD2
cdr3_aa: CAISELEGNTIYF; cdr3_nt: TGTGCCATCAGTGAACTCGAGGGAAACACCATATATTTT; v_call: TRBV10-3; j_call: TRBJ1-3; clone_size: -; d_call: -